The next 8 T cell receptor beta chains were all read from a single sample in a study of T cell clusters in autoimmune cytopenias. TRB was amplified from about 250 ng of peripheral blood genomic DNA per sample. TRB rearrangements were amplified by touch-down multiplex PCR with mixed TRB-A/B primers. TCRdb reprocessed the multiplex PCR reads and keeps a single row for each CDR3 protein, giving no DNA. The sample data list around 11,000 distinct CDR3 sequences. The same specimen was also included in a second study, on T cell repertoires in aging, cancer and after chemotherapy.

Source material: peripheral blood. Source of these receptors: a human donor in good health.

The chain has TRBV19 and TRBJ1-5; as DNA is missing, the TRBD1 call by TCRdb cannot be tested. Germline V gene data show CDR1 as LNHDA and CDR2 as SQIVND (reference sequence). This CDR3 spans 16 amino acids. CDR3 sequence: CASSPLTGSSNQPQHF.

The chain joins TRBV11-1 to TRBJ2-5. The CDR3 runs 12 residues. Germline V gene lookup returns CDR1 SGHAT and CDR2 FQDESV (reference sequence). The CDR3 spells CASSRYQETQYF.

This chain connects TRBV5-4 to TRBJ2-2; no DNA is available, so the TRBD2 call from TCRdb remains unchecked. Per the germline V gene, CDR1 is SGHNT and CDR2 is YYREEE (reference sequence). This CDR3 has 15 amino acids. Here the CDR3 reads CASSLGTSGPGELFF.

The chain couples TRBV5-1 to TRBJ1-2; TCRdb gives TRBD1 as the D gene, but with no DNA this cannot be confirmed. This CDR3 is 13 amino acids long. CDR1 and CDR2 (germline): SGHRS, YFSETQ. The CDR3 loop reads CASSVTGAPVHTF.

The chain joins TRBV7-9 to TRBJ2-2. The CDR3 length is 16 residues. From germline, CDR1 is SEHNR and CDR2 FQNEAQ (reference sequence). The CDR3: CASSRRTGVNTGELFF.

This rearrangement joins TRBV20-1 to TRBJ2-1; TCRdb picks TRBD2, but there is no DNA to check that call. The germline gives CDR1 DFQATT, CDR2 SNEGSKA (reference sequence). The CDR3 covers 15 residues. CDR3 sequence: CSARDWSGLGNEQFF.

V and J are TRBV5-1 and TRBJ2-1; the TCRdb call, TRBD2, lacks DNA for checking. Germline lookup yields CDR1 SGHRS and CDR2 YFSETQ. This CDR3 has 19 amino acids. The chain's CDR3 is CASSLEVGAGGSSYNEQFF.

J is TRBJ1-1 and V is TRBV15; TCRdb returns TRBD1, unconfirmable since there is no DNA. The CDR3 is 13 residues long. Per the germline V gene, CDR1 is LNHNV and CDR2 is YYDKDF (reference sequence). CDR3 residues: CATSIYRVTEAFF.